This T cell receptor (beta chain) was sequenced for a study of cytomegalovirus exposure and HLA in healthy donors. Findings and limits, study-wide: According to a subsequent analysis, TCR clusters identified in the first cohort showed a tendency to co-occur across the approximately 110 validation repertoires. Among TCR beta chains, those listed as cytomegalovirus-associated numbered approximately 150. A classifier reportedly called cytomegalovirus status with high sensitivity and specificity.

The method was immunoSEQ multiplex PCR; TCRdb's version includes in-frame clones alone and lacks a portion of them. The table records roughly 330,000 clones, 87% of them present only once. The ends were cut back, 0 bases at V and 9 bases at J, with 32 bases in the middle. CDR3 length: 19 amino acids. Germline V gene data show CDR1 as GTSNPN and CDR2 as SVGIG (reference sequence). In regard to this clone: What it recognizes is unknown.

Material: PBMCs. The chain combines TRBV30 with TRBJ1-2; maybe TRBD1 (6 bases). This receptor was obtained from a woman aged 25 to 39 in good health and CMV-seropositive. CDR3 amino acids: CAWSVRFLVRVGSQGRYTF. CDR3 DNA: TGTGCCTGGAGTGTACGTTTTCTGGTCAGGGTCGGCTCCCAGGGGCGCTACACCTTC.